This entry concerns a single T cell receptor (beta chain). What it binds is not known. This entry is derived from a study of identifying expanded T cells in peripheral blood. This CDR3 has 15 amino acids. Germline V CDR1 and CDR2: LGHNA, YNFKEQ. V was pared by 0 bases and J by 6 bases, with 12 bases between. Study results and limitations: Technical replicates showed about 1.1 changed clones; two weeks 15 to 20; four weeks 19. Clone count variance between approximately 2-week samples rose with total template count.

The protocol was immunoSEQ multiplex PCR, while the TCRdb copy is restricted to in-frame clones and leaves out a portion. The sample has around 91,000 clones; around 89% are singletons. No infections or other immune events were documented during collection. The sequence derives from a person aged 18 to 70 in good health. Sequencing used blood. The chain recombines TRBV4-2 with TRBJ2-1; TRBD1 or TRBD2 may be the D gene (5 bases each). The CDR3 loop reads CASSQDPEGPNEQFF. The CDR3 DNA sequence: TGTGCCAGCAGCCAAGATCCCGAGGGGCCCAATGAGCAGTTCTTC.